This TCR beta chain was profiled in a study of blood T cell repertoires in COVID-19. Overall study context: The study drew acute and convalescent COVID-19 samples from the United States, Italy and Spain.

As handled by the study authors: From reference gene primer amplification, estimates of nucleated cell counts were derived. Data came from immunoSEQ multiplex PCR; TCRdb stores just in-frame clones and leaves some out. V, J and clone size reflect that table, while D and trimming were determined from the DNA. The sample lists under 200,000 clones, approximately 85% occurring once. This clone has just one count. V was trimmed by 5 bases and J by 0 bases, leaving 14 bases between them. This CDR3 has 16 residues. Germline CDR1 and CDR2: PRHDT and FYEKMQ (reference sequence). This clonotype was obtained from a man aged 35 to 55 with acute or convalescent COVID-19. The genes are TRBV13 and TRBJ2-1; possible D gene TRBD2, 6 bases. The sequencing input was peripheral blood. CDR3 sequence reads: CASSGGAGDSYNEQFF. CDR3 nucleotides: TGTGCCAGCAGCGGGGGAGCGGGTGACTCCTACAATGAGCAGTTCTTC.